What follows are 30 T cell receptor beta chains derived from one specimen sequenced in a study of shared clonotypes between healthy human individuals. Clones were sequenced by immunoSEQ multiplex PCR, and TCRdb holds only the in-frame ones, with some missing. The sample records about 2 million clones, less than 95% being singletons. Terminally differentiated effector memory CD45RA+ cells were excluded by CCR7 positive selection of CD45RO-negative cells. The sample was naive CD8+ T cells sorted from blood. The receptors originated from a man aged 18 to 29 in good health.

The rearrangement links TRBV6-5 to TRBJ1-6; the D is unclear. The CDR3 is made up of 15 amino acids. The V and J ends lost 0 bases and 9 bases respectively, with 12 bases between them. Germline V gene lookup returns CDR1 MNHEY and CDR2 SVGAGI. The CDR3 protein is CASSYSGRWGSPLHF. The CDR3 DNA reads TGTGCCAGCAGTTACTCAGGCAGGTGGGGTTCACCCCTCCACTTT.

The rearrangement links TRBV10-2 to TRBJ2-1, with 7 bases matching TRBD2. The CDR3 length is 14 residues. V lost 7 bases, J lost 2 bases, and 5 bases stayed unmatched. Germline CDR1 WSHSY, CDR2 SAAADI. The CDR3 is CASNGRGAYNEQFF. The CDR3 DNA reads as TGCGCCAGCAACGGACGGGGGGCCTACAATGAGCAGTTCTTC.

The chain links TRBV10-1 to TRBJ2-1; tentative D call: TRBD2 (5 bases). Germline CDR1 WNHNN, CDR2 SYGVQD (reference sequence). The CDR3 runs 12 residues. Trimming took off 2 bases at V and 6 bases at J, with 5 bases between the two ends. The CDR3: CASSEAGNEQFF. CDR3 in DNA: TGCGCCAGCAGTGAGGCGGGCAATGAGCAGTTCTTC.

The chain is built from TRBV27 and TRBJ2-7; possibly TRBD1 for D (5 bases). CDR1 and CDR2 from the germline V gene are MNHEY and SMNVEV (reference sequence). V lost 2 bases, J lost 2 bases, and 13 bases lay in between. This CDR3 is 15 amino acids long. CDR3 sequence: CASSLGYGATYEQYF. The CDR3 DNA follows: TGTGCCAGCAGTTTAGGTTATGGGGCCACCTACGAGCAGTACTTC.

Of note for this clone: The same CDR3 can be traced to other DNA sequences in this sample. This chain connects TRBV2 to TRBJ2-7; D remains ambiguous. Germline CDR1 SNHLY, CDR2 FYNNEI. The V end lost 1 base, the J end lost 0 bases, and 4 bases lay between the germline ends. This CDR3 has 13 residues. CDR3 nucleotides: TGTGCCAGCAGTGAAGACAGCTCCTACGAGCAGTACTTC. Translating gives CASSEDSSYEQYF.

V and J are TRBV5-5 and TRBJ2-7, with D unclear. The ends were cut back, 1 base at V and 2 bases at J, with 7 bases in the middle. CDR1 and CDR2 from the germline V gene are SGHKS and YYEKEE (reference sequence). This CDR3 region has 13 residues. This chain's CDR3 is CASSLFMPYEQYF. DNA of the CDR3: TGTGCCAGCAGCTTGTTTATGCCCTACGAGCAGTACTTC. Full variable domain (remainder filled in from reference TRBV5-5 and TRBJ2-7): DAGVTQSPTHLIKTRGQQVTLRCSPISGHKSVSWYQQVLGQGPQFIFQYYEKEERGRGNFPDRFSARQFPNYSSELNVNALLLGDSALYLCASSLFMPYEQYFGPGTRLTVT.

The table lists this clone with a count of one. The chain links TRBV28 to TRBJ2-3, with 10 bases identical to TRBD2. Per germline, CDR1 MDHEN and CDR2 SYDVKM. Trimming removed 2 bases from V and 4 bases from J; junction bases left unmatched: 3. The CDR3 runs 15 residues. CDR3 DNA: TGTGCCAGCAGTTTAATAGCGGGGGGAGCAGATACGCAGTATTTT. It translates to CASSLIAGGADTQYF.

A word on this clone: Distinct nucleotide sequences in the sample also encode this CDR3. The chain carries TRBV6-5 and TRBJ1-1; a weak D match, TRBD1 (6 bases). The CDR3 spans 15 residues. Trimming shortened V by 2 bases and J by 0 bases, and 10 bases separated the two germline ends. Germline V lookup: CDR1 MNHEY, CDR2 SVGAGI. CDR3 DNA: TGTGCCAGCAGTTACAGGGAGGGGGTGAACACTGAAGCTTTCTTT. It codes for CASSYREGVNTEAFF.

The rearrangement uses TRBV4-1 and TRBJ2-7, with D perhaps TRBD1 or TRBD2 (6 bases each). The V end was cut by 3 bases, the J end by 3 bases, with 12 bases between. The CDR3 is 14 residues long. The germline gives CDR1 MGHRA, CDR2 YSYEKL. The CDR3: CASSHGGRDYEQYF. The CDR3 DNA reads TGCGCCAGCAGCCACGGGGGCAGGGACTACGAGCAGTACTTC.

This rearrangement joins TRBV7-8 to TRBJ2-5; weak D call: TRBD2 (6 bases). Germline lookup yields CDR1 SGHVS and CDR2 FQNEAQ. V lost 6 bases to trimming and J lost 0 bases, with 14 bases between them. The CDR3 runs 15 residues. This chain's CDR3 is CASRLGRDYQETQYF. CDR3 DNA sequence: TGTGCCAGCAGACTGGGCCGGGACTACCAAGAGACCCAGTACTTC.

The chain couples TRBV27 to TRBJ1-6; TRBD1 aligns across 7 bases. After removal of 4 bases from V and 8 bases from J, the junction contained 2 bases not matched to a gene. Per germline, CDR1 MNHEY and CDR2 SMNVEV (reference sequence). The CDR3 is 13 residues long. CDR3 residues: CASSWQGDSPLHF. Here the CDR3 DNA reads TGTGCCAGCAGTTGGCAGGGGGATTCACCCCTCCACTTT.

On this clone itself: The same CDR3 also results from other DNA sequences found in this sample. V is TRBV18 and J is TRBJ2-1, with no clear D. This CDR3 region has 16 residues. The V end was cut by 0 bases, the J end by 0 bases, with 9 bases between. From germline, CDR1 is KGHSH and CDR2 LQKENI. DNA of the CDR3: TGTGCCAGCTCACCACCGGCATCGGGCTCCTACAATGAGCAGTTCTTC. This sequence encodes CASSPPASGSYNEQFF.

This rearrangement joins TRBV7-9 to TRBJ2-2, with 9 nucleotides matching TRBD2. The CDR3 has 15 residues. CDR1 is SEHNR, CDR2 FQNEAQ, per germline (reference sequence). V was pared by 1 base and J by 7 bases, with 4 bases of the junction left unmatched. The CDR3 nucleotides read TGTGCCAGCAGCTTAGTCCCTAGCGGGGTCGGGGAGCTGTTTTTT. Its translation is CASSLVPSGVGELFF. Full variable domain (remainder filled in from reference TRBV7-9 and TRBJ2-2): DTGVSQNPRHKITKRGQNVTFRCDPISEHNRLYWYRQTLGQGPEFLTYFQNEAQLEKSRLLSDRFSAERPKGSFSTLEIQRTEQGDSAMYLCASSLVPSGVGELFFGEGSRLTVL.

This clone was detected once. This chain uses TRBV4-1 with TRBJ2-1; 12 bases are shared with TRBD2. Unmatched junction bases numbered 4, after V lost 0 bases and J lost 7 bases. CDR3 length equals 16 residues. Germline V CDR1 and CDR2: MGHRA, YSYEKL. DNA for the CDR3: TGCGCCAGCAGCCAAGATCTGGGACTAGCGGGTAATGAGCAGTTCTTC. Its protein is CASSQDLGLAGNEQFF.

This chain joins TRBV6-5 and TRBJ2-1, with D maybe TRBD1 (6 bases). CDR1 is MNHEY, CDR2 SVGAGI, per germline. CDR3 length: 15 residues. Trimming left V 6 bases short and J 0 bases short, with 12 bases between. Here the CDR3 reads CASRKDSASYNEQFF. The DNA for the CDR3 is TGTGCCAGCAGGAAGGACAGTGCCTCCTACAATGAGCAGTTCTTC.

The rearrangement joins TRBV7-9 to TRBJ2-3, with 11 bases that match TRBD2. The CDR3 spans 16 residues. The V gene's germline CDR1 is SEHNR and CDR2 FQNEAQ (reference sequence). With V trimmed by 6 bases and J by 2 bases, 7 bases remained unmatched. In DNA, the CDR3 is TGTGCCAGCAGATCCCAGGGACTAGCGGACACAGATACGCAGTATTTT. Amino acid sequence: CASRSQGLADTDTQYF. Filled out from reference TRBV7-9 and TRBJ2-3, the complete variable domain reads DTGVSQNPRHKITKRGQNVTFRCDPISEHNRLYWYRQTLGQGPEFLTYFQNEAQLEKSRLLSDRFSAERPKGSFSTLEIQRTEQGDSAMYLCASRSQGLADTDTQYFGPGTRLTVL.

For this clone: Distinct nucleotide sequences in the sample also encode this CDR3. CDR3 sequence: CSALTGYEQYF. The DNA of the CDR3 is TGCAGCGCACTAACAGGATACGAGCAGTACTTC. The chain joins TRBV29-1 to TRBJ2-7; tentatively, D is TRBD1 (5 bases). The length of the CDR3 is 11 residues. V was clipped by 7 bases and J by 4 bases, with 11 bases between them. Germline CDR1 is SQVTM and CDR2 is ANQGSEA.

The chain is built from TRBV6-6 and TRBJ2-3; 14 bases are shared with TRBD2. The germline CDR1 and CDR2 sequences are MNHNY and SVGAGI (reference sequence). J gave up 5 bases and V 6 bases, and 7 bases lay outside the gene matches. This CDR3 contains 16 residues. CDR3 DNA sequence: TGTGCCAGCAGCAGGACTAGCGGGAGGTGGATAGATACGCAGTATTTT. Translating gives CASSRTSGRWIDTQYF.

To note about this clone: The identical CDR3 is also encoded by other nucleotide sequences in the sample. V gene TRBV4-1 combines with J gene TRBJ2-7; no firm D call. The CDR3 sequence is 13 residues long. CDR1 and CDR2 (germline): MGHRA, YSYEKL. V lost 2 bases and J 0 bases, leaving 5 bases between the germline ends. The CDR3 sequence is CASSQSSSYEQYF. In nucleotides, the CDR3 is TGCGCCAGCAGCCAATCCAGCTCCTACGAGCAGTACTTC.

CDR3 coding DNA: TGTGCCAGCAGCTTAGCTAGCGGGAACCTCAATGAGCAGTTCTTC. Its protein product is CASSLASGNLNEQFF. This chain links TRBV7-9 with TRBJ2-1; 8 bases map to TRBD2. The ends lost 0 bases at V and 6 bases at J; junction bases unmatched: 4. Per germline, CDR1 SEHNR and CDR2 FQNEAQ (reference sequence). The CDR3 length is 15 residues.

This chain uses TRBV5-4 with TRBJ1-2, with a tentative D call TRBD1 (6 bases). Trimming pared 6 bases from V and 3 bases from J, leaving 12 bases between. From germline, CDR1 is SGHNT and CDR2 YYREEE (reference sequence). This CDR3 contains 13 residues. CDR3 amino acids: CASTGRGYYGYTF. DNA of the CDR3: TGTGCCAGCACCGGGAGGGGGTACTATGGCTACACCTTC.

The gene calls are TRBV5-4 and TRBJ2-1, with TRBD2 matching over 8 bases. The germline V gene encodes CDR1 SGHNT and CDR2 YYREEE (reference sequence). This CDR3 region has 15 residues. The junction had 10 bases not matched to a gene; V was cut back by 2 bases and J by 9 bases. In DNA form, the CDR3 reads TGTGCCAGCAGCTTTCGGGGGGGCCGCGAGGGTGAGCAGTTCTTC. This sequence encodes CASSFRGGREGEQFF.

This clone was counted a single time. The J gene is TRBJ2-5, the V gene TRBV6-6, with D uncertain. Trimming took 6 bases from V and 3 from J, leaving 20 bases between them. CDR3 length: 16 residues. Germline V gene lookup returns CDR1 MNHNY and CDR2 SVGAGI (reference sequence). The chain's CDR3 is CASSHPEPLLEETQYF. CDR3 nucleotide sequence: TGTGCCAGCAGCCACCCGGAACCGCTTTTAGAAGAGACCCAGTACTTC.

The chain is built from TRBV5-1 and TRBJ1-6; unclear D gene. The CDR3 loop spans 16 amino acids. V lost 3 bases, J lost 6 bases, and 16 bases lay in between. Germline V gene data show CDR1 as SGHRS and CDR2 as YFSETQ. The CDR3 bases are TGCGCCAGCAGCTCTTCCGGACGGGAAACTAATTCACCCCTCCACTTT. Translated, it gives CASSSSGRETNSPLHF.

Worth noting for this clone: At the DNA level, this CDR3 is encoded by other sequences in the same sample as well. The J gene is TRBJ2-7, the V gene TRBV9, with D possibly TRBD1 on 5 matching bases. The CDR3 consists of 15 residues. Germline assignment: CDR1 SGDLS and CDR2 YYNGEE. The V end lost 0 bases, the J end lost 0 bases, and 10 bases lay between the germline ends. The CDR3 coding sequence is TGTGCCAGCAGCGTAGGGCAGGGAATCTCCTACGAGCAGTACTTC. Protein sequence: CASSVGQGISYEQYF.

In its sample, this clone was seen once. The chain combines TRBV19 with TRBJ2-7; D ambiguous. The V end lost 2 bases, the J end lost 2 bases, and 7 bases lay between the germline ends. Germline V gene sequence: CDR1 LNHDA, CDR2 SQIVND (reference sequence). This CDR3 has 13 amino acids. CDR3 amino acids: CASSIRPTYEQYF. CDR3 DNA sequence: TGTGCCAGTAGTATACGACCTACCTACGAGCAGTACTTC.

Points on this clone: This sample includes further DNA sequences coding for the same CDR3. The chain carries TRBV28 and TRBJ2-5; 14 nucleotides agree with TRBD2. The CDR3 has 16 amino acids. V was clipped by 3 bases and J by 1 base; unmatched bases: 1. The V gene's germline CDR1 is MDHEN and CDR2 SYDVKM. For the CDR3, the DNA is TGTGCCAGCAGTTTGGGACTAGCGGGGGTCCAAGAGACCCAGTACTTC. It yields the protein CASSLGLAGVQETQYF.

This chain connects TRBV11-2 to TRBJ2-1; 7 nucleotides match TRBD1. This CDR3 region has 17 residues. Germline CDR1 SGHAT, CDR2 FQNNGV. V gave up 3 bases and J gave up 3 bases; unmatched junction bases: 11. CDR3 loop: CASSFPRDSFIYNEQFF. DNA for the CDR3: TGTGCCAGCAGCTTCCCCCGGGACAGCTTCATCTACAATGAGCAGTTCTTC. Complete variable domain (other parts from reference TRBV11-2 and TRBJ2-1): EAGVAQSPRYKIIEKRQSVAFWCNPISGHATLYWYQQILGQGPKLLIQFQNNGVVDDSQLPKDRFSAERLKGVDSTLKIQPAKLEDSAVYLCASSFPRDSFIYNEQFFGPGTRLTVL.

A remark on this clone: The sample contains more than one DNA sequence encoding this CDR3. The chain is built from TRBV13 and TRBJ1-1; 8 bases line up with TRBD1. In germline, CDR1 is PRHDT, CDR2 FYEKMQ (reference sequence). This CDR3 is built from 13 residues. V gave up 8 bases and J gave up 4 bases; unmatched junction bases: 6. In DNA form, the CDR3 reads TGTGCCAGCTCCGACAGGGGTTCCACTGAAGCTTTCTTT. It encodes CASSDRGSTEAFF.

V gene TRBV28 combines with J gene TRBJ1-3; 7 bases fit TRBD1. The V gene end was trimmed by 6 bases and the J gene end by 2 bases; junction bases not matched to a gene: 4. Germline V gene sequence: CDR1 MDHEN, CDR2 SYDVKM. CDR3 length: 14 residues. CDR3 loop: CASREQGTGNTIYF. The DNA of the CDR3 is TGTGCCAGCAGAGAACAGGGGACTGGAAACACCATATATTTT.